These T cell receptor beta chains were read from a single sample in a study of CD4 T cells in relation to SARS-CoV-2 and coronaviruses. These receptors are not linked to any known antigen. Profiling relied on immunoSEQ multiplex PCR, and the TCRdb table lists in-frame clones only, not all of them. The table includes about 23,000 clones, just over 65% detected once. The sample consisted of CD4+ T cells from PBMCs, cultured in vitro. These receptor sequences come from a human donor in good health. Each CDR3 is given with its conserved first and last residue. D genes are given only for firm matches. Clone sizes are given selectively: once, few, many, or a class where the clone is expanded.

TRBJ2-7 TRBD1 TRBV7-2 . CASSNRDRGIEQYF TGTGCCAGCAGCAACCGGGACAGGGGAATCGAGCAGTACTTC
TRBJ2-4 TRBD2 TRBV4-2 . CASSPNSLAGGVMDIQYF TGTGCCAGCAGCCCTAACTCACTAGCGGGAGGGGTAATGGACATTCAGTACTTC
TRBJ1-2 . TRBV27 . CASSLFGTGRANYGYTF TGTGCCAGCAGTTTATTCGGTACGGGCCGAGCTAACTATGGCTACACCTTC
TRBJ1-6 TRBD1 TRBV9 . CASSRLGTGYNSPLHF TGTGCCAGCAGCCGTCTCGGGACAGGGTATAATTCACCCCTCCACTTT
TRBJ2-3 . TRBV11-2 . CASSLIGAPSTDTQYF TGTGCCAGCAGCTTAATAGGGGCTCCTAGCACAGATACGCAGTATTTT
TRBJ2-1 . TRBV11-3 . CASSLKDEQFF TGTGCCAGCAGCTTAAAAGATGAGCAGTTCTTC
TRBJ2-3 TRBD2 TRBV7-9 . CASSHGLAGGADTQYF TGTGCCAGCAGCCACGGACTAGCGGGAGGGGCAGATACGCAGTATTTT
TRBJ2-1 . TRBV7-2 . CASSFGLSSYNEQFF TGTGCCAGCAGCTTCGGCTTGAGCTCCTACAATGAGCAGTTCTTC
TRBJ2-3 . TRBV7-9 . CASSSSRAQLSTDTQYF TGTGCCAGCAGCTCCAGTCGGGCCCAACTGAGCACAGATACGCAGTATTTT
TRBJ2-3 . TRBV3-1/TRBV3-2 . CASSPLSPLSSSTDTQYF TGTGCCAGCAGCCCCCTGTCGCCACTATCTTCTAGCACAGATACGCAGTATTTT
TRBJ1-1 TRBD1 TRBV3-1/TRBV3-2 . CASSTYYSGQVTKAFF TGTGCCAGCAGCACATACTACTCGGGACAGGTAACAAAAGCTTTCTTT
TRBJ2-3 . TRBV29-1 . CSVEVGSSDTQYF TGCAGCGTTGAAGTGGGATCGTCAGATACGCAGTATTTT
TRBJ1-5 . TRBV5-1 . CASSLGQDSNQPQHF TGCGCCAGCAGCTTGGGTCAGGACAGCAATCAGCCCCAGCATTTT
TRBJ2-7 TRBD2 TRBV7-6 . CASSLGRAGAGEQYF TGTGCCAGCAGCTTAGGACGGGCGGGAGCGGGCGAGCAGTACTTC
TRBJ2-4 . TRBV5-6 . CASSLRASVAKNIQYF TGTGCCAGCAGCTTGCGGGCTAGCGTCGCCAAAAACATTCAGTACTTC
TRBJ2-7 . TRBV9 . CASSVGGRYEQYF TGTGCCAGCAGCGTAGGTGGCCGCTACGAGCAGTACTTC
TRBJ2-1 TRBD1 TRBV5-5 few CASSLGAGGRGGFF TGTGCCAGCAGCTTGGGGGCAGGGGGTCGGGGTGGGTTCTTC
TRBJ2-7 TRBD1 TRBV7-9 . CASSPQPPGQGLYEQYF TGTGCCAGCAGCCCCCAACCTCCGGGACAGGGACTGTACGAGCAGTACTTC
TRBJ2-1 . TRBV19 . CASSTGQTSYNEQFF TGTGCCAGTAGTACCGGACAGACCTCCTACAATGAGCAGTTCTTC
TRBJ2-5 . TRBV12-3/TRBV12-4 . CASSAGVQETQYF TGTGCCAGCAGTGCCGGGGTCCAAGAGACCCAGTACTTC